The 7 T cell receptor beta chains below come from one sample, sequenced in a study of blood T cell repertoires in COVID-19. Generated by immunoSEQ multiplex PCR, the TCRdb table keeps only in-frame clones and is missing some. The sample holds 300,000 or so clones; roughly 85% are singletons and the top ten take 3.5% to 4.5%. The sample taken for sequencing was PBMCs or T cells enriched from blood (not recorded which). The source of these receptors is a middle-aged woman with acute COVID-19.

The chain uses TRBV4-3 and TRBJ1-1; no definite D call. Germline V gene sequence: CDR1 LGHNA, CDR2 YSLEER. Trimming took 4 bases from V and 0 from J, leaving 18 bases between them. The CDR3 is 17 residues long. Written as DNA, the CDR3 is TGCGCCAGCAGCCCTTCCCCTCCCGGAGGGATGAACACTGAAGCTTTCTTT. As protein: CASSPSPPGGMNTEAFF.

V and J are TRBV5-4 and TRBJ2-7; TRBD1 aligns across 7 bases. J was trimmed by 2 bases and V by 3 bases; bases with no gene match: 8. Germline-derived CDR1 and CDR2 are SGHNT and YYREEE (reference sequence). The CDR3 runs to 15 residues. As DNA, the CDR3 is TGTGCCAGCAGCTCACCGGGACAGATGACCTACGAGCAGTACTTC. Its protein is CASSSPGQMTYEQYF.

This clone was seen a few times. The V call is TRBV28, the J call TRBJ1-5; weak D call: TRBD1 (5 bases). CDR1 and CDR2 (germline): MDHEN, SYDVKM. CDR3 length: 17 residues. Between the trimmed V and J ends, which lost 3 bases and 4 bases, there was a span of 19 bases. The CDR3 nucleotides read TGTGCCAGCAGTTTTAGGTGGCAGGGTGGATTAAATCAGCCCCAGCATTTT. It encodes CASSFRWQGGLNQPQHF. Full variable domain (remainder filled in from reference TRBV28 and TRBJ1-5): DVKVTQSSRYLVKRTGEKVFLECVQDMDHENMFWYRQDPGLGLRLIYFSYDVKMKEKGDIPEGYSVSREKKERFSLILESASTNQTSMYLCASSFRWQGGLNQPQHFGDGTRLSIL.

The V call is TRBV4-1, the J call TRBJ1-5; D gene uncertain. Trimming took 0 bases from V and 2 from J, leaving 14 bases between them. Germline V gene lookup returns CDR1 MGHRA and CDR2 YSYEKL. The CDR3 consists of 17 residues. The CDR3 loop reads CASSQDRIGVRNQPQHF. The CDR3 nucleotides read TGCGCCAGCAGCCAAGATCGCATCGGGGTTCGCAATCAGCCCCAGCATTTT.

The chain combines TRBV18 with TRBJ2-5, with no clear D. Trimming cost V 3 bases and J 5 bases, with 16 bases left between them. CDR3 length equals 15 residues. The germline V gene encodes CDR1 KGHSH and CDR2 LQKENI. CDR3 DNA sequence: TGTGCCAGCTCACCGACGAGAGGTGATTTCGAGACCCAGTACTTC. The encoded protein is CASSPTRGDFETQYF. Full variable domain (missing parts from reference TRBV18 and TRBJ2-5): NAGVMQNPRHLVRRRGQEARLRCSPMKGHSHVYWYRQLPEEGLKFMVYLQKENIIDESGMPKERFSAEFPKEGPSILRIQQVVRGDSAAYFCASSPTRGDFETQYFGPGTRLLVL.

Here the CDR3 reads CASGPSSYEQYF. In nucleotides, the CDR3 is TGTGCCAGCGGGCCAAGCTCCTACGAGCAGTACTTC. The genes are TRBV2 and TRBJ2-7, with unresolved D. The CDR3 has 12 amino acids. With 8 bases removed from V and 0 bases from J, the gap between germline ends came to 8 bases. Germline V gene lookup returns CDR1 SNHLY and CDR2 FYNNEI.

The CDR3 bases are TGTGCCAGCAGCTATACCGGGGATGGGACCGGGGAGCTGTTTTTT. Translation: CASSYTGDGTGELFF. The chain recombines TRBV7-7 with TRBJ2-2; TRBD2 might be the D (5 bases). Trimming pared 4 bases from V and 5 bases from J, leaving 14 bases between. Looked up from germline, CDR1 is SSHAT and CDR2 is FNYEAQ (reference sequence). The CDR3 has 15 residues.